This TCR beta chain was recorded in a study of identical twins' blood T cells. Study observations and caveats: Out-of-frame TCRbeta clonotypes reportedly had markedly more similar V usage in twins than unrelated donors. Twin similarity might stem from environmental factors, not only genetics.

V shed 1 base and J 3 bases; nucleotides not matched to a gene: 6. The CDR3 runs to 15 residues. The germline CDR1 and CDR2 sequences are SGHDT and YYEEEE. On this clonotype itself: Its antigen is unknown.

Each TCR cDNA library carried sample-specific barcodes on both ends. One entry per CDR3 protein results from TCRdb running MiXCR on the 5' RACE reads. Here the sample spans fewer than 450,000 distinct CDR3 sequences, approximately 30% being singletons. The sequence was obtained from a woman between 18 and 55 years old in good health. What was sequenced was PBMCs. J is TRBJ2-7 and V is TRBV5-6; TRBD2 matches at 8 bases. The CDR3 here is CASSLPGLDNYEQYF. Here the CDR3 DNA reads TGTGCCAGCAGCTTGCCGGGACTAGATAACTACGAGCAGTACTTC.